The 24 T cell receptor beta chains below were found in one sample sequenced in a study of vaccination and CD4 T cells after COVID-19. The antigens of these receptors remain unknown. With the Oncomine TCR Beta short-read assay, DNA from cultured CD4+ T cells was sequenced. TCRdb processed the PCR reads anew with MiXCR; each CDR3 protein has one entry. The sample has roughly 6,600 distinct CDR3 sequences; around 50% are singletons. Described treatment: 10-day PBMC culture with coronavirus spike peptide pools or control peptides (ViraFEST assay). These CD4+ T cells came from an unexposed donor, sampled before the COVID-19 pandemic (2011-2018). The sequenced sample consisted of CD4+ T cells from blood, cultured in vitro. These receptors originate from a human donor in good health.

The chain couples TRBV18 to TRBJ1-1; tentative D call: TRBD1 (6 bases). Germline V gene sequence: CDR1 KGHSH, CDR2 LQKENI. V lost 3 bases and J 1 base, leaving 18 bases between the germline ends. The CDR3 is 17 residues long. CDR3 sequence reads: CASSPLSTGARNTEAFF. In DNA, the CDR3 is TGTGCCAGCTCACCTCTGTCGACGGGGGCTAGGAACACTGAAGCTTTCTTT. The full variable domain, completed using reference TRBV18 and TRBJ1-1, is NAGVMQNPRHLVRRRGQEARLRCSPMKGHSHVYWYRQLPEEGLKFMVYLQKENIIDESGMPKERFSAEFPKEGPSILRIQQVVRGDSAAYFCASSPLSTGARNTEAFFGQGTRLTVV.

The rearrangement links TRBV2 to TRBJ2-2; D remains unclear. Germline V gene sequence: CDR1 SNHLY, CDR2 FYNNEI. This CDR3 has 12 residues. V was clipped by 5 bases and J by 6 bases, with 7 bases between them. CDR3 amino acids: CASSIGPGELFF. CDR3 sequence (DNA): TGTGCCAGCAGTATCGGCCCCGGGGAGCTGTTTTTT. The full variable domain, with the rest looked up from reference TRBV2 and TRBJ2-2, is EPEVTQTPSHQVTQMGQEVILRCVPISNHLYFYWYRQILGQKVEFLVSFYNNEISEKSEIFDDQFSVERPDGSNFTLKIRSTKLEDSAMYFCASSIGPGELFFGEGSRLTVL.

J is TRBJ1-2 and V is TRBV12-3 or TRBV12-4, with D possibly TRBD1 on 5 matching bases. This CDR3 contains 15 residues. Trimming stripped 6 bases from V and 8 bases from J, with 22 bases between. CDR3 bases: TGTGCCAGCAGCTCCCGGAAGGGGCCTCGGAGGGGCTACACCTTC. It specifies CASSSRKGPRRGYTF.

The chain is built from TRBV19 and TRBJ2-7; D possibly corresponds to TRBD2 (6 bases). CDR1 and CDR2 (germline): LNHDA, SQIVND (reference sequence). V was cut by 4 bases and J by 7 bases, with 14 bases left in between. The CDR3 loop spans 13 amino acids. CDR3 loop: CASSTYRGVEQYF. The CDR3 region has the DNA TGTGCCAGTAGTACCTACCGCGGGGTGGAGCAGTACTTC.

The chain couples TRBV28 to TRBJ1-2; 11 nucleotides line up with TRBD1. CDR1 and CDR2 (germline): MDHEN, SYDVKM. There are 15 residues in the CDR3. V lost 6 bases and J lost 3; bases outside the gene matches: 6. The CDR3 DNA reads TGTGCCAGCAGGGGGACAGGGGGGAAGTACTATGGCTACACCTTC. Residues: CASRGTGGKYYGYTF.

The chain joins TRBV6-2 or TRBV6-3 to TRBJ2-2; D not resolved. This CDR3 region has 15 residues. CDR1 is MNHEY and CDR2 is SVGEGT in the germline V gene. Trimming took 8 bases from V and 1 from J, leaving 14 bases between them. CDR3 amino acids: CASERVLGNTGELFF. DNA for the CDR3: TGTGCCAGCGAAAGGGTACTGGGGAACACCGGGGAGCTGTTTTTT.

The V call is TRBV11-2, the J call TRBJ1-6; 8 bases map to TRBD1. Trimming at V came to 3 bases and at J to 8 bases, leaving 3 bases not matched to a gene. Per germline, CDR1 SGHAT and CDR2 FQNNGV. This CDR3 is built from 14 residues. This CDR3 is CASSLTGEYSPLHF. The CDR3 DNA reads TGTGCCAGCAGCTTGACAGGGGAGTATTCACCCCTCCACTTT.

This clonotype was picked up one time. At one boundary the junction diverges from the germline segment, which might be a read error. V is TRBV20-1 and J is TRBJ2-3; tentatively, D is TRBD2 (7 bases). Per germline, CDR1 DFQATT and CDR2 SNEGSKA (reference sequence). The CDR3 is 13 amino acids. The CDR3 region has the DNA TGCAGTGCCCAAGGGGGGGGCACAGGTACGCAGTATTTT. Protein sequence: CSAQGGGTGTQYF.

The V call is TRBV6-2 or TRBV6-3, the J call TRBJ2-1; 9 bases are shared with TRBD2. This CDR3 comprises 18 residues. CDR1 is MNHEY, CDR2 SVGEGT, per germline. The junction had 8 bases not matched to a gene; V was cut back by 2 bases and J by 0 bases. The CDR3 DNA follows: TGTGCCAGCAGTTACCATCGAGCGGGGGGCATCTCCTACAATGAGCAGTTCTTC. Residues: CASSYHRAGGISYNEQFF.

The chain has TRBV5-1 and TRBJ2-5; either TRBD1 or TRBD2 may fit D (5 bases each). Per germline, CDR1 SGHRS and CDR2 YFSETQ. The CDR3 has 14 amino acids. Trimming left V 0 bases short and J 4 bases short, with 10 bases between. CDR3 sequence reads: CASSLDGAGETQYF. CDR3 nucleotides: TGCGCCAGCAGCTTGGATGGGGCGGGAGAGACCCAGTACTTC.

The V call is TRBV7-9, the J call TRBJ2-5; D is unclear. This CDR3 is 11 amino acids long. The V end lost 5 bases, the J end lost 6 bases, and 7 bases lay between the germline ends. Germline loops: CDR1 SEHNR, CDR2 FQNEAQ (reference sequence). The CDR3 coding sequence is TGTGCCAGCAGCCCCTCAAAGACCCAGTACTTC. Translation gives CASSPSKTQYF. The complete variable domain, with remaining parts taken from reference TRBV7-9 and TRBJ2-5, reads DTGVSQNPRHKITKRGQNVTFRCDPISEHNRLYWYRQTLGQGPEFLTYFQNEAQLEKSRLLSDRFSAERPKGSFSTLEIQRTEQGDSAMYLCASSPSKTQYFGPGTRLLVL.

V gene TRBV27 combines with J gene TRBJ2-2; 8 bases map to TRBD1. The germline gives CDR1 MNHEY, CDR2 SMNVEV (reference sequence). With V trimmed by 5 bases and J by 4 bases, 9 bases remained unmatched. This CDR3 has 16 amino acids. CDR3 DNA: TGTGCCAGCAGTCGACCGGGACAGGAGTTCACCGGGGAGCTGTTTTTT. This encodes CASSRPGQEFTGELFF.

The chain couples TRBV20-1 to TRBJ1-1, with 9 bases that match TRBD1. In germline, CDR1 is DFQATT, CDR2 SNEGSKA (reference sequence). V shed 0 bases and J 6 bases; nucleotides not matched to a gene: 5. This CDR3 has 14 residues. The CDR3 loop is CSAREQGAMSEAFF. The CDR3 nucleotides are TGCAGTGCTAGAGAACAGGGGGCGATGTCTGAAGCTTTCTTT.

The CDR3 here is CASSQGGRISPLHF. The CDR3 region has the DNA TGTGCCAGCAGCCAAGGGGGCCGGATTTCACCCCTCCACTTT. V is TRBV9 and J is TRBJ1-6, with 7 bases that match TRBD1. The CDR3 consists of 14 residues. After removal of 4 bases from V and 9 bases from J, the junction contained 7 bases not matched to a gene. Germline assignment: CDR1 SGDLS and CDR2 YYNGEE.

This clonotype showed up just a few times. This chain joins TRBV7-2 and TRBJ2-3, with 9 bases fitting TRBD1. The germline V gene encodes CDR1 SGHTA and CDR2 FQGNSA. Trimming took 4 bases from V and 0 from J; bases not matched to a gene: 20. This CDR3 contains 21 residues. As DNA, the CDR3 is TGTGCCAGCAGCTCTAGAGTCGGGTTCCCGGGACAGGGTTTTAGCACAGATACGCAGTATTTT. Translated: CASSSRVGFPGQGFSTDTQYF.

The chain joins TRBV6-2 or TRBV6-3 to TRBJ2-2, with 9 bases matching TRBD2. This CDR3 has 20 residues. The ends lost 0 bases at V and 2 bases at J; junction bases unmatched: 13. Germline CDR1 reads MNHEY; CDR2 reads SVGEGT. CDR3 protein: CASSYSPGLAVGINTGELFF. CDR3 nucleotide sequence: TGTGCCAGCAGTTACTCCCCGGGACTAGCTGTTGGAATTAACACCGGGGAGCTGTTTTTT.

This chain links TRBV12-3 or TRBV12-4 with TRBJ2-7; 14 nucleotides line up with TRBD2. V shed 4 bases, J shed 0 bases, and the junction held 5 bases outside the gene matches. This CDR3 spans 17 amino acids. The CDR3 sequence is CASSSGLAGEGSYEQYF. The CDR3 coding sequence is TGTGCCAGCAGTTCGGGACTAGCGGGGGAGGGCTCCTACGAGCAGTACTTC.

This clonotype was seen only a few times. The chain is built from TRBV19 and TRBJ1-5; no definite D call. CDR1 and CDR2 (germline): LNHDA, SQIVND (reference sequence). The germline V and J ends were trimmed by 3 bases and 4 bases, with 13 bases remaining between them. This CDR3 spans 15 amino acids. The CDR3 region has the DNA TGTGCCAGTAGTATGGGCAACACCCCAAATCAGCCCCAGCATTTT. It encodes CASSMGNTPNQPQHF.

CDR3 coding DNA: TGTGCCAGCAGTGTTGAGGTGGGGACAGGGGGCTACACCTTC. Translation: CASSVEVGTGGYTF. This rearrangement joins TRBV2 to TRBJ1-2, with 9 bases lining up with TRBD1. Germline CDR1 and CDR2: SNHLY and FYNNEI. The CDR3 is 14 amino acids. J lost 8 bases, V lost 4 bases, and 8 bases had no gene match.

The chain joins TRBV7-9 to TRBJ2-1, with a weak D call TRBD1 (6 bases). The CDR3 spans 12 residues. CDR1 SEHNR and CDR2 FQNEAQ come from the germline V gene (reference sequence). Deletions cut 0 bases from V and 9 bases from J, with 6 bases between. CDR3 in amino acids: CASSLAGGEQFF. The CDR3 nucleotides read TGTGCCAGCAGCTTAGCAGGGGGTGAGCAGTTCTTC.

The chain recombines TRBV20-1 with TRBJ2-2; D possibly corresponds to TRBD2 (5 bases). Germline V gene data show CDR1 as DFQATT and CDR2 as SNEGSKA (reference sequence). CDR3 length: 14 amino acids. The V gene lost 0 bases and the J gene lost 5 bases, with 10 bases spanning the gap. CDR3 DNA sequence: TGCAGTGCTAGAGATTTACTAGAGACCGGGGAGCTGTTTTTT. Its translation is CSARDLLETGELFF.

This clonotype has a single count. The chain combines TRBV19 with TRBJ2-1, with D perhaps TRBD1 (6 bases). V lost 4 bases to trimming and J lost 10 bases, with 11 bases between them. Germline V lookup: CDR1 LNHDA, CDR2 SQIVND (reference sequence). The CDR3 is made up of 12 amino acids. CDR3 nucleotides: TGTGCCAGTAGTACGCGCAGGGGCGAGCAGTTCTTC. Translated, it gives CASSTRRGEQFF.

The chain carries TRBV6-1 and TRBJ1-5, with D possibly TRBD1 on 5 matching bases. V lost 7 bases and J 0 bases, leaving 13 bases between the germline ends. The CDR3 has 15 residues. Germline V gene data show CDR1 as MNHNS and CDR2 as SASEGT. The CDR3: CASKTDTYSNQPQHF. The CDR3 DNA reads TGTGCCAGCAAAACGGACACGTATAGCAATCAGCCCCAGCATTTT.

The chain couples TRBV6-5 to TRBJ1-1; possibly TRBD1 for D (6 bases). This CDR3 has 16 residues. In germline, CDR1 is MNHEY, CDR2 SVGAGI. Trimming cost V 2 bases and J 6 bases, with 19 bases left between them. Here the CDR3 reads CASSYRTVQKEAEAFF. The CDR3 DNA sequence: TGTGCCAGCAGTTACAGGACAGTCCAGAAGGAGGCTGAAGCTTTCTTT.